This T cell receptor (beta chain) was identified during a study of Graves' ophthalmopathy and Graves' hyperthyroidism. Overall study results and limits: A model built from 13 signatures distinguished ophthalmopathy from stable hyperthyroidism with around 91% sensitivity and about 80% specificity. Most thyroid clonotypes expanded beyond 0.001 frequency were also found in blood.

Moderate-to-severe activity, CAS ≥3, NOSPECS ≥4 and duration under 3 months were recorded for donors with ophthalmopathy. Researchers took RNA transcripts and amplified TCR beta CDR3 regions from them. Investigators did first-round RT-PCR with HTBI primers, then second-round multiplex PCR. TCRdb re-analysed the multiplex PCR reads in MiXCR, keeping a single row per CDR3 protein. The sample gives over 200,000 distinct CDR3 sequences, around 28% of which show up once; approximately 8.2% is in the top ten. On this clonotype itself: Its cognate antigen is unknown.

Sequencing was carried out using peripheral blood. This clonotype was sampled from a man aged 50-60 years with Graves' ophthalmopathy.

CDR3 loop: CASSRDRVNYGYTF. CDR3 in DNA: TGTGCCAGCAGTAGAGACAGGGTTAACTATGGCTACACCTTC. The genes are TRBV6-1 and TRBJ1-2, with TRBD1 matching over 7 bases. Germline CDR1 reads MNHNS; CDR2 reads SASEGT. With V trimmed by 5 bases and J by 1 base, 4 bases remained unmatched. The CDR3 is 14 amino acids.